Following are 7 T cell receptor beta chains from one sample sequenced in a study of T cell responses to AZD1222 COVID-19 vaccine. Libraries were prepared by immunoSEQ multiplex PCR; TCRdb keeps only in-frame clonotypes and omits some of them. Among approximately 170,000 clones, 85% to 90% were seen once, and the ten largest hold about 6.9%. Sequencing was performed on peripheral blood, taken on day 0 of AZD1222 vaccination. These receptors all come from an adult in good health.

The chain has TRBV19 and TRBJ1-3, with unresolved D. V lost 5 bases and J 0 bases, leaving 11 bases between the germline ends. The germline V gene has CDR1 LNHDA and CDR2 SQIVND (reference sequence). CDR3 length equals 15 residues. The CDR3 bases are TGTGCCAGTAGTTTTCTACCCAGCTCTGGAAACACCATATATTTT. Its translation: CASSFLPSSGNTIYF.

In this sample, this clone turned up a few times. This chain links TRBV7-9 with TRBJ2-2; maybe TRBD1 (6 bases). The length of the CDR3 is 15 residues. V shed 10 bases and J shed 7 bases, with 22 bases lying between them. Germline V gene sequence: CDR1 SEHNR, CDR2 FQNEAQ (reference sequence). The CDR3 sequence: CAILQGYSIGGELFF. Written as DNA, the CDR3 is TGTGCCATCCTACAGGGTTATTCGATTGGCGGGGAGCTGTTTTTT.

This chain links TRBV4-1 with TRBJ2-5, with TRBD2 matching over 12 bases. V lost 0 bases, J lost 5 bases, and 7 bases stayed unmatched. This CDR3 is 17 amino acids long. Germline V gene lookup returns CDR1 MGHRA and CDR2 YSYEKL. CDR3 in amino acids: CASSQERLAGGRETQYF. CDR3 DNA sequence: TGCGCCAGCAGCCAAGAACGTCTAGCGGGGGGGCGGGAGACCCAGTACTTC.

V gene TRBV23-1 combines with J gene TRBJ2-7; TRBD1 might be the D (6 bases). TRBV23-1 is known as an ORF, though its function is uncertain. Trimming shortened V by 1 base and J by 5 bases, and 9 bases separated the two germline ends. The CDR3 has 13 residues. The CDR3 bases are TGCGCCAGCAGTCAATGGTCAGGGGACGAGCAGTACTTC. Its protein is CASSQWSGDEQYF.

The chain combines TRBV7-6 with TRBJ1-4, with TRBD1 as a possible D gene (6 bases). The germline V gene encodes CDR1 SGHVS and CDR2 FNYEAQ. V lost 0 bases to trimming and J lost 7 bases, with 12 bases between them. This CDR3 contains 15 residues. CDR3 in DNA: TGTGCCAGCAGCTTAGCCTCAGGGGTGGGTGAAAAACTGTTTTTT. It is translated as CASSLASGVGEKLFF.

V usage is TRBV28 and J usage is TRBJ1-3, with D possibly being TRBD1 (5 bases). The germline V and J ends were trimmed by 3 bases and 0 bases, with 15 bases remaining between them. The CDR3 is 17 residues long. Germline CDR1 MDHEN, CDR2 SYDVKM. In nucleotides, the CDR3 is TGTGCCAGCAGTTTCTTGGGGGAAGGGGACTCTGGAAACACCATATATTTT. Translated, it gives CASSFLGEGDSGNTIYF.

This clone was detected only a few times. The CDR3 protein is CAISPSNQPQHF. CDR3 DNA sequence: TGTGCCATCAGTCCTAGCAATCAGCCCCAGCATTTT. The chain couples TRBV10-3 to TRBJ1-5; D is uncertain. This CDR3 comprises 12 residues. Trimming took off 5 bases at V and 0 bases at J, with 2 bases between the two ends. Germline loops: CDR1 ENHRY, CDR2 SYGVKD.